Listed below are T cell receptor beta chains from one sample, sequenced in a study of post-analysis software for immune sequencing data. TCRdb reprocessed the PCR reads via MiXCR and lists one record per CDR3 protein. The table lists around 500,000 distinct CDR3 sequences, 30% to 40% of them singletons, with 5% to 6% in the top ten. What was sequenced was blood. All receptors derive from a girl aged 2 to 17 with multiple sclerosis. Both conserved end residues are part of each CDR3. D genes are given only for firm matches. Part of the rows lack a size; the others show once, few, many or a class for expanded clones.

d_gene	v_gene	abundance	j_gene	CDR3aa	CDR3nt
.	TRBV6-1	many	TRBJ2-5	CASNRVQETQYF	TGTGCCAGCAACAGGGTACAAGAGACCCAGTACTTC
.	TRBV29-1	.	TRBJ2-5	CSVEDGGLEQYF	TGCAGCGTTGAAGATGGCGGCCTGGAGCAGTACTTC
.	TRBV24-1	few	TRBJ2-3	CATSGMGAADTQYF	TGTGCCACCAGTGGAATGGGGGCCGCAGATACGCAGTATTTT
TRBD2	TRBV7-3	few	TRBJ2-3	CASSSAGGLDTQYF	TGTGCCAGCAGCTCCGCGGGGGGGCTTGATACGCAGTATTTT
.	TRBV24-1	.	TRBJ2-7	CATSDVGYEQYF	TGTGCCACCAGTGATGTTGGCTACGAGCAGTACTTC
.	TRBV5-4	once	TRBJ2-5	CASLSAPGRLETQYF	TGTGCCAGCCTCTCCGCTCCGGGACGTTTAGAGACCCAGTACTTC
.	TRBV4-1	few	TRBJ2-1	CASSQLGGAPGNEQFF	TGCGCCAGCAGCCAACTAGGGGGGGCTCCCGGGAATGAGCAGTTCTTC
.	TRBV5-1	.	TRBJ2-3	CASSLAGTETQYF	TGCGCCAGCAGCTTGGCCGGAACTGAGACGCAGTATTTT
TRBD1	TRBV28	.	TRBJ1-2	CASSIRGLDYGYTF	TGTGCCAGCAGCATCAGGGGGTTAGACTATGGCTACACCTTC
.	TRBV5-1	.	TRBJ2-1	CASSFRPRTPNEQFF	TGCGCCAGCAGCTTTAGACCCCGGACCCCCAATGAGCAGTTCTTC
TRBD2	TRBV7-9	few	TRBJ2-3	CASSQGLAGGPDTQYF	TGTGCCAGCAGCCAAGGACTAGCGGGGGGACCAGATACGCAGTATTTT
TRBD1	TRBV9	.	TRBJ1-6	CASSTRQGNNSPLHF	TGTGCCAGCAGCACCAGACAGGGGAATAATTCACCCCTCCACTTT
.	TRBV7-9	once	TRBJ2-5	CASSLRRVEKETQYF	TGTGCCAGCAGCTTACGACGGGTGGAGAAAGAGACCCAGTACTTC
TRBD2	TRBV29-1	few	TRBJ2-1	CSVGAGELPVDEQFF	TGCAGCGTGGGAGCGGGGGAACTGCCGGTAGATGAGCAGTTCTTC
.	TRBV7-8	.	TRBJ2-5	CASSTGTRQETQYF	TGTGCCAGCAGCACCGGGACCCGGCAAGAGACCCAGTACTTC
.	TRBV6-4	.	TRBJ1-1	CASSALGGTEAFF	TGTGCCAGCAGTGCATTAGGGGGGACTGAAGCTTTCTTT
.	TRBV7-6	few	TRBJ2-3	CASSLGPAVGIGTDTQYF	TGTGCCAGCAGCTTAGGACCCGCCGTGGGGATAGGCACAGATACGCAGTATTTT
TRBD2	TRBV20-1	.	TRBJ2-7	CSGHGGGFNEQYF	TGCAGTGGACATGGCGGGGGGTTCAACGAGCAGTACTTC
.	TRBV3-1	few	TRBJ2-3	CASSQTGRDTQYF	TGTGCCAGCAGCCAAACAGGGAGAGATACGCAGTATTTT
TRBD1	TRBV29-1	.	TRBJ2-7	CSVSGTGPYEQYF	TGCAGCGTTTCCGGGACAGGGCCCTACGAGCAGTACTTC
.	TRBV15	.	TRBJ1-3	CATSRDPGSGNTIYF	TGTGCCACCAGCAGAGATCCCGGTTCTGGAAACACCATATATTTT
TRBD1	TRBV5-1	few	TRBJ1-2	CASSLLKQGANYGYTF	TGCGCCAGCAGCTTGTTGAAACAGGGGGCTAACTATGGCTACACCTTC
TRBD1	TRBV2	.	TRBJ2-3	CASSLTGGENTQYF	TGTGCCAGCAGTTTAACAGGGGGCGAAAATACGCAGTATTTT
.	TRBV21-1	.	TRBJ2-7	CASYPRGGPLKYEQYF	TGTGCCAGCTATCCTCGCGGGGGTCCCCTTAAGTACGAGCAGTACTTC
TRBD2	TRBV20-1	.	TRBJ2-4	CSARDASGGPTNIQYF	TGCAGTGCTAGAGATGCTAGCGGGGGGCCCACAAACATTCAGTACTTC
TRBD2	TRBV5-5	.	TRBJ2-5	CASSAITSGGAETQYF	TGTGCCAGCAGCGCAATTACTAGCGGGGGGGCTGAGACCCAGTACTTC
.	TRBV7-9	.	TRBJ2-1	CASRRDLVNEQFF	TGTGCCAGCAGGAGGGACTTAGTGAATGAGCAGTTCTTC
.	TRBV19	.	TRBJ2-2	CASSIGWGANTGELFF	TGTGCCAGTAGTATTGGTTGGGGGGCGAACACCGGGGAGCTGTTTTTT
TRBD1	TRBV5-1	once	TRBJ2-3	CASSPRDSSSTDTQYF	TGCGCCAGCAGCCCCCGGGACAGCAGTAGCACAGATACGCAGTATTTT
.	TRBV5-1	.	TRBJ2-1	CASSRDTGKYNEQFF	TGCGCCAGCAGTCGGGACACTGGGAAATACAATGAGCAGTTCTTC
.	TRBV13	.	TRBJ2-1	CASSLIRGAGNEQFF	TGTGCCAGCAGCTTAATTCGGGGGGCGGGGAATGAGCAGTTCTTC
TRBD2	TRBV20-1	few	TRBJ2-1	CSASLNSGGIFGNEQFF	TGCAGTGCTAGTCTGAATAGCGGGGGAATATTTGGTAATGAGCAGTTCTTC
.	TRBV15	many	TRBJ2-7	CATSRRYSDSEQYF	TGTGCCACCAGCAGAAGATACTCGGACTCCGAGCAGTACTTC
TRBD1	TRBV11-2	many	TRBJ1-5	CASSLDRNQPQHF	TGTGCCAGCAGTTTGGACAGGAATCAGCCCCAGCATTTT
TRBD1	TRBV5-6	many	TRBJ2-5	CASSYWGQDKRGTQYF	TGTGCCAGCAGTTATTGGGGACAGGACAAGAGGGGGACCCAGTACTTC
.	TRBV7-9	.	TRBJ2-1	CASSLGTGEDEQFF	TGTGCCAGCAGCTTAGGCACAGGGGAGGATGAGCAGTTCTTC
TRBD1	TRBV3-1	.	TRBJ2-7	CASSQGDRGHEQYF	TGTGCCAGCAGCCAAGGAGACAGGGGACACGAGCAGTACTTC
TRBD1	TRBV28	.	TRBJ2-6	CASSLDRGYGANVLTF	TGTGCCAGCAGTCTGGACAGGGGTTATGGGGCCAACGTCCTGACTTTC
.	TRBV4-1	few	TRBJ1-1	CASSLFPGAMNTEAFF	TGCGCCAGCAGCCTTTTCCCGGGGGCGATGAACACTGAAGCTTTCTTT
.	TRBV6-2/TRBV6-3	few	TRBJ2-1	CASSYSRDEQFF	TGTGCCAGCAGTTACTCTAGGGATGAGCAGTTCTTC
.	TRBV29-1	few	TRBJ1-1	CSVEVMGSEAFF	TGCAGCGTTGAAGTGATGGGGTCTGAAGCTTTCTTT
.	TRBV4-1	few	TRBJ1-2	CASSPDRIYGYTF	TGCGCCAGCAGCCCTGACAGGATCTATGGCTACACCTTC